Following are 6 T cell receptor beta chains from one sample sequenced in a study of blood T cell repertoires in COVID-19. The repertoire was sequenced with immunoSEQ multiplex PCR; TCRdb's copy has only in-frame clones and lacks some. The repertoire includes around 150,000 clones, 76% of them detected once, and approximately 4.5% sits in the top ten. The specimen was peripheral blood. These receptors were collected from a woman over 75 with active or convalescent COVID-19.

The chain employs TRBV27 and TRBJ2-6, with D maybe TRBD2 (6 bases). CDR1 and CDR2 (germline): MNHEY, SMNVEV (reference sequence). The CDR3 is made up of 18 amino acids. V gave up 7 bases and J gave up 2 bases, with 21 bases separating them. The CDR3 sequence is CASTPRSEKRAGANVLTF. CDR3 nucleotides: TGTGCCAGCACCCCCAGGTCAGAGAAGCGGGCTGGGGCCAACGTCCTGACTTTC.

This clone showed up just once. V usage is TRBV11-2 and J usage is TRBJ1-2; 7 bases match TRBD1. CDR1 SGHAT and CDR2 FQNNGV come from the germline V gene. The CDR3 totals 15 residues. V shed 3 bases, J shed 4 bases, and the junction held 8 bases outside the gene matches. Here the CDR3 DNA reads TGTGCCAGCAGCTTTAATTGGGACAGTCTCTATGGCTACACCTTC. Translation: CASSFNWDSLYGYTF.

The chain links TRBV7-3 to TRBJ1-2; 10 nucleotides agree with TRBD1. The CDR3 is 15 amino acids. Looked up from germline, CDR1 is SGHTA and CDR2 is FQGTGA. Germline trimming cut 5 bases from V and 6 bases from J; bases unmatched to any gene: 9. CDR3 DNA: TGTGCCAGCAGCCGAGAGACAGGGGGCTTAAATGGCTACACCTTC. Its protein product is CASSRETGGLNGYTF.

This clone was found a few times. CDR3 DNA sequence: TGTGCCAGCAGCGCCGAGTCCGGAGCTAACTATGGCTACACCTTC. Amino acids: CASSAESGANYGYTF. The gene calls are TRBV9 and TRBJ1-2; D remains ambiguous. The germline V gene encodes CDR1 SGDLS and CDR2 YYNGEE. The CDR3 covers 15 residues. The V and J ends lost 3 bases and 0 bases respectively, with 12 bases between them. Full variable domain (missing parts from reference TRBV9 and TRBJ1-2): DSGVTQTPKHLITATGQRVTLRCSPRSGDLSVYWYQQSLDQGLQFLIQYYNGEERAKGNILERFSAQQFPDLHSELNLSSLELGDSALYFCASSAESGANYGYTFGSGTRLTVV.

This clone was observed once. The J gene is TRBJ1-6, the V gene TRBV5-1; D ambiguous. Germline CDR1 is SGHRS and CDR2 is YFSETQ. This CDR3 is built from 14 residues. V gave up 0 bases and J gave up 8 bases, with 9 bases separating them. The chain's CDR3 is CASSLGAGYSPLHF. CDR3 in DNA: TGCGCCAGCAGCTTGGGTGCAGGATATTCACCCCTCCACTTT.

The J gene is TRBJ2-3, the V gene TRBV5-4, with D possibly matching TRBD2 (6 bases). The CDR3 spans 16 residues. Between the trimmed V and J ends, which lost 7 bases and 8 bases, there was a span of 26 bases. CDR1 and CDR2 (germline): SGHNT, YYREEE (reference sequence). CDR3 nucleotide sequence: TGTGCCAGCTCACAGTGGGGCGGGGCGGGTTTCAGTACGCAGTATTTT. Amino acids: CASSQWGGAGFSTQYF.